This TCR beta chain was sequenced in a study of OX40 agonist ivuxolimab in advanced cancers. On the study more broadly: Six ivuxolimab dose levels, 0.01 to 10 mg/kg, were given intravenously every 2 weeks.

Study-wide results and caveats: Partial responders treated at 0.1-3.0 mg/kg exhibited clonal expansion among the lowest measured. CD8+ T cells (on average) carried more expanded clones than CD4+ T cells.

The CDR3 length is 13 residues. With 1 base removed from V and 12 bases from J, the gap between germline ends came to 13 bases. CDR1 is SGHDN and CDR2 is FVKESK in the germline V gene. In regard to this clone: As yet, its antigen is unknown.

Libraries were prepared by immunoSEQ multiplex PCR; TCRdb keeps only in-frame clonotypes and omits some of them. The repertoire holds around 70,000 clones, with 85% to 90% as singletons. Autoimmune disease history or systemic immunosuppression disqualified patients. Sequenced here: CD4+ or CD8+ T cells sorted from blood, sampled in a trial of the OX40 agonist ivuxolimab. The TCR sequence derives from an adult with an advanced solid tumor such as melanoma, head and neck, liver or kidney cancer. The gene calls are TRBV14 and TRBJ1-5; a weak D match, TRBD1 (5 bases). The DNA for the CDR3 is TGTGCCAGCAGCCAAGTGGTTGGGGGATACCAGCATTTT. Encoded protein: CASSQVVGGYQHF.